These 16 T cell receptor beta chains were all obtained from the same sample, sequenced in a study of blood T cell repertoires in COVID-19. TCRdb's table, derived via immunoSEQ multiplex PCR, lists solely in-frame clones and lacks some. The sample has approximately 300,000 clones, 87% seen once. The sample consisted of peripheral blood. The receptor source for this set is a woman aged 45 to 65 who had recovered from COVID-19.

The CDR3 loop reads CASSPESPNTEAFF. Written as DNA, the CDR3 is TGTGCCAGCAGCCCGGAGTCCCCGAACACTGAAGCTTTCTTT. V gene TRBV14 combines with J gene TRBJ1-1; no reliable D call. Germline loops: CDR1 SGHDN, CDR2 FVKESK. This CDR3 is built from 14 residues. Deletions cut 4 bases from V and 1 base from J, with 10 bases between.

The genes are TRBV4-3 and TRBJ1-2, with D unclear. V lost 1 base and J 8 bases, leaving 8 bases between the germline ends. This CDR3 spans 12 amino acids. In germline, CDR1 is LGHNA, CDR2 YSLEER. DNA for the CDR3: TGCGCCAGCAGCCAAGTGGGCTTGGGCTACACCTTC. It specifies CASSQVGLGYTF.

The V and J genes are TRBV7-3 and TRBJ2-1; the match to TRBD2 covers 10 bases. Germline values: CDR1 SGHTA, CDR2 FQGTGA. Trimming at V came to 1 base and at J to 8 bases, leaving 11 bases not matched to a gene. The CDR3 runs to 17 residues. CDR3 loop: CASSLKVSSSGGYEQFF. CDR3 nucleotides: TGTGCCAGCAGCTTAAAGGTGTCGTCTAGCGGGGGCTATGAGCAGTTCTTC.

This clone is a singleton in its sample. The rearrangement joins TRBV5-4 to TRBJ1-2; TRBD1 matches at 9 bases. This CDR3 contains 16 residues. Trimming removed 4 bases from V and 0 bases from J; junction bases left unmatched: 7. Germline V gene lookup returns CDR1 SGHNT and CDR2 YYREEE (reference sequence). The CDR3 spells CASSIGQGFTNYGYTF. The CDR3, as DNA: TGTGCCAGCAGCATCGGACAGGGGTTCACTAACTATGGCTACACCTTC.

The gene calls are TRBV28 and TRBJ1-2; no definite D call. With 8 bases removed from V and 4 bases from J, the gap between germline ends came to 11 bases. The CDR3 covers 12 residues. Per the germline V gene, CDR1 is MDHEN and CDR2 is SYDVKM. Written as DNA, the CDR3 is TGTGCCAGCCTATTTAGCCCCTATGGCTACACCTTC. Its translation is CASLFSPYGYTF.

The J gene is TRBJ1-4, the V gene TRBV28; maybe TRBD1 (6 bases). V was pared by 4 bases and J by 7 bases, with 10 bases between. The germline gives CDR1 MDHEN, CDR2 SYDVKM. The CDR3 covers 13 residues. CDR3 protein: CASSYRGSEKLFF. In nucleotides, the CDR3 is TGTGCCAGCAGTTATAGGGGGTCTGAAAAACTGTTTTTT.

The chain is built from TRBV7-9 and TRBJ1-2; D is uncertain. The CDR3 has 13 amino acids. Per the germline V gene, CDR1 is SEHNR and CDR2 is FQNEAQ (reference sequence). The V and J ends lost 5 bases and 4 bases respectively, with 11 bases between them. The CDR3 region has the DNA TGTGCCAGCAGCGCGGGAGAGGTCTATGGCTACACCTTC. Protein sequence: CASSAGEVYGYTF.

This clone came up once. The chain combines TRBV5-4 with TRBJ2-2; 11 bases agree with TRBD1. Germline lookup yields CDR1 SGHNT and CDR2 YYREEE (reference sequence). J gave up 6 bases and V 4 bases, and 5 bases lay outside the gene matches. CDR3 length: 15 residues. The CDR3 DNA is TGTGCCAGCAGCCCCCGGACAGGGGGCTCCGGGGAGCTGTTTTTT. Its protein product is CASSPRTGGSGELFF.

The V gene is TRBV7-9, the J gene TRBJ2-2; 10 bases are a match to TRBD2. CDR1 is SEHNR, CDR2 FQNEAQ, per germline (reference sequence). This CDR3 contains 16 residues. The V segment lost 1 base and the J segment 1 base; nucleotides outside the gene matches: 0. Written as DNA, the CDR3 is TGTGCCAGCAGCTTAGGGACTAGCGGGAACACCGGGGAGCTGTTTTTT. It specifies CASSLGTSGNTGELFF.

CDR3 residues: CSVETGDNQPQHF. CDR3 DNA sequence: TGCAGCGTTGAAACAGGTGACAATCAGCCCCAGCATTTT. The V gene is TRBV29-1, the J gene TRBJ1-5; possibly TRBD1 for D (5 bases). The CDR3 sequence is 13 residues long. Per germline, CDR1 SQVTM and CDR2 ANQGSEA. With 2 bases removed from V and 3 bases from J, the gap between germline ends came to 8 bases.

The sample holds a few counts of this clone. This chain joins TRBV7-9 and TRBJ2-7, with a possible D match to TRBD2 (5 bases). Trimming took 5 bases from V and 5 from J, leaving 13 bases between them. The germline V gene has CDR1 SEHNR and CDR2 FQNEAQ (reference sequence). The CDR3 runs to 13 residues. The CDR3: CASSPAGDDEQYF. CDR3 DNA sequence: TGTGCCAGCAGCCCCGCCGGGGATGACGAGCAGTACTTC.

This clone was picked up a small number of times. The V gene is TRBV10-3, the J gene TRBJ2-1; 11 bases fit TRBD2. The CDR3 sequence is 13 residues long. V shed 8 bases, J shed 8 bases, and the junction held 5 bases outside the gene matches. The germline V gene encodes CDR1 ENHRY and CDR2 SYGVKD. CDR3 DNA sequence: TGTGCCATCTCGCTAGCGGGGGGCGATGAGCAGTTCTTC. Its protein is CAISLAGGDEQFF.

The CDR3 DNA reads TGTGCCAGCAGCTCCCAGGTGGGGGCTATCACTGAAGCTTTCTTT. The encoded protein is CASSSQVGAITEAFF. The chain is built from TRBV9 and TRBJ1-1; TRBD1 might be the D (6 bases). V was pared by 4 bases and J by 4 bases, with 17 bases between. CDR3 length: 15 residues. Per the germline V gene, CDR1 is SGDLS and CDR2 is YYNGEE.

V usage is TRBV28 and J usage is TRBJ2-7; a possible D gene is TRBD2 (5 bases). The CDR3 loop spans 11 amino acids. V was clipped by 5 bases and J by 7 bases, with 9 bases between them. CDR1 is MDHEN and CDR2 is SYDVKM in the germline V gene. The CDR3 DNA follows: TGTGCCAGCAGTCCTTGGAGGGAGCAGTACTTC. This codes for CASSPWREQYF. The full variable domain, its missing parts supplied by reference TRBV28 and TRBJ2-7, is DVKVTQSSRYLVKRTGEKVFLECVQDMDHENMFWYRQDPGLGLRLIYFSYDVKMKEKGDIPEGYSVSREKKERFSLILESASTNQTSMYLCASSPWREQYFGPGTRLTVT.

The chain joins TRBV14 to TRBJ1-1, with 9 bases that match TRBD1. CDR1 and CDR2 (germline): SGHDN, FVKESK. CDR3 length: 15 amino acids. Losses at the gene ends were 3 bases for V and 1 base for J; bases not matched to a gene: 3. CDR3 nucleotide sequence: TGTGCCAGCAGCCAGAACAGGGGGCAGAACACTGAAGCTTTCTTT. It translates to CASSQNRGQNTEAFF.

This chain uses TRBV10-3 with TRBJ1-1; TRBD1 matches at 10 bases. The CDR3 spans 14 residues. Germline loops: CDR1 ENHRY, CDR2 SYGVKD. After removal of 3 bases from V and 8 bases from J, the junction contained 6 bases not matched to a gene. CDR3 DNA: TGTGCCATCAGTGAAGATAGGGACAGGGGCGAAGCTTTCTTT. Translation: CAISEDRDRGEAFF.